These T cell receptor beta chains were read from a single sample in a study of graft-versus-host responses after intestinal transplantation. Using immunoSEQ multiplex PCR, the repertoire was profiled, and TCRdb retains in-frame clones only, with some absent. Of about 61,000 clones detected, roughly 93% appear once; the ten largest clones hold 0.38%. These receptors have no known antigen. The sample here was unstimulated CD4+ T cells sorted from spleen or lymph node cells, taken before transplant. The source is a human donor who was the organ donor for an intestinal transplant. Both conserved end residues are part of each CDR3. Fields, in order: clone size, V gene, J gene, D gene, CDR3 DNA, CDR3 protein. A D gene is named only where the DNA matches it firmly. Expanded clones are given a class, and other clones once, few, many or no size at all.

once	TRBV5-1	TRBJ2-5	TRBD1	TGCGCCAGCTCCCACCAGGGGGCGGGTGGGGAGACCCAGTACTTC	CASSHQGAGGETQYF
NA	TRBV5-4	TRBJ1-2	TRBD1	TGTGCCAGCAGCGGAGCCGGGACAGGGTATCCTAACTATGGCTACACCTTC	CASSGAGTGYPNYGYTF
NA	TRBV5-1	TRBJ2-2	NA	TGCGCCAGCAGCGTCGGGAGACAGGTGATGAACACCGGGGAGCTGTTTTTT	CASSVGRQVMNTGELFF
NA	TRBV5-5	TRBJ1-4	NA	TGTGCCAGCAGCTCAGGGGCCACTAATGAAAAACTGTTTTTT	CASSSGATNEKLFF
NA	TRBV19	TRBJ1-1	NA	TGTGCCAGTAGTATTATGGGGGCGAACACTGAAGCTTTCTTT	CASSIMGANTEAFF
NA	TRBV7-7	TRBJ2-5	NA	TGTGCTAGCAGCCGCGCGGGGTCGGAGGAGACCCAGTACTTC	CASSRAGSEETQYF
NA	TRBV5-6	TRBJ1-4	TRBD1	TGTGCCAGCAGCTTAATCTCACAGGGGCCTTCCGAGGGACTGTTTTTT	CASSLISQGPSEGLFF
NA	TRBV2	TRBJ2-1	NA	TGTGCCAGCAGTGTGCGGGGGACATACAATGAGCAGTTCTTC	CASSVRGTYNEQFF
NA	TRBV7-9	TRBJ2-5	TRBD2	TGTGCCAGCAGCTTAGGGACTAGCGGGGGAGGCCGGTCGGAGCCCCAGTACTTC	CASSLGTSGGGRSEPQYF
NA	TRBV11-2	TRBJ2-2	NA	TGTGCCAGCAGCTTAGGTGTTAAAACCGGGGAGCTGTTTTTT	CASSLGVKTGELFF
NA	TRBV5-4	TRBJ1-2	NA	TGTGCCAGCAGCCCCCGCCAAGGGTCCTCTGGCTACACCTTC	CASSPRQGSSGYTF
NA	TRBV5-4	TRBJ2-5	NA	TGTGCCAGCAGCTTGGTTAGCGAAGGGACCCAGTACTTC	CASSLVSEGTQYF
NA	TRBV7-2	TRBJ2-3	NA	TGTGCCAGCAGCCTCACTAGGGACACAGATACGCAGTATTTT	CASSLTRDTDTQYF
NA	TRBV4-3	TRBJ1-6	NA	TGCGCCAGCAGCCAAGTCCAGGGTTCACCCCTCCACTTT	CASSQVQGSPLHF
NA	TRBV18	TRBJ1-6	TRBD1	TGTGCCAGCTCACCACCAAGTCAGGGGGTTCGCTCCTATAATTCACCCCTCCACTTT	CASSPPSQGVRSYNSPLHF
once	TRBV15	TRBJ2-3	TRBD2	TGTGCCACCAGCAGATCTAGACTAGCGGGGGGCACAGATACGCAGTATTTT	CATSRSRLAGGTDTQYF
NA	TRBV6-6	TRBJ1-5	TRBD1	TGTGCCAGCAGTCGGGACAGTCAGCCCCAGCATTTT	CASSRDSQPQHF
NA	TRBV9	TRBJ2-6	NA	TGTGCCAGCAGCGTGCCTTCTGGGGCCAACGTCCTGACTTTC	CASSVPSGANVLTF
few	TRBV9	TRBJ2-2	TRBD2	TGTGCCAGCAGCGTAAGGCTCGGGGGGGCAAACACCGGGGAGCTGTTTTTT	CASSVRLGGANTGELFF
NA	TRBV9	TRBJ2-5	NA	TGTGCCAGCAGCGTAGGTGGAGAGACCCAGTACTTC	CASSVGGETQYF
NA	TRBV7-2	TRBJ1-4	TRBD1	TGTGCCAGCAGCTCGACCGGGACAGGGGTTGAAAGACTGTTTTTT	CASSSTGTGVERLFF
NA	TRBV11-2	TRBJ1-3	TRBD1	TGTGCCAGCAGCTTAGTAAGGACAGGCTCGGGAAACACCATATATTTT	CASSLVRTGSGNTIYF
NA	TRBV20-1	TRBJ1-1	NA	TGCAGTGCATGGGAAAACACTGAAGCTTTCTTT	CSAWENTEAFF
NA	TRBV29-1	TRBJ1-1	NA	TGCAGCGTTGAACAGGGGAACACTGAAGCTTTCTTT	CSVEQGNTEAFF
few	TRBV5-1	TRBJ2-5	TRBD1	TGCGCCAGCAGCTCACAGGGGTTCCAAGAGACCCAGTACTTC	CASSSQGFQETQYF
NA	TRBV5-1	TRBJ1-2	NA	TGCGCCAGCAGCTTGGAGGGTGCAGGGAATGGCTACACCTTC	CASSLEGAGNGYTF
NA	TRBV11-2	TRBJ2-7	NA	TGTGCCAGCAGCTTACGTTCCGGGCCCCTCTCCTACGAGCAGTACTTC	CASSLRSGPLSYEQYF
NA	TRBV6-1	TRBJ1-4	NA	TGTGCCAGCAGTGGGCAAACACGGGTTCCTAATGAAAAACTGTTTTTT	CASSGQTRVPNEKLFF
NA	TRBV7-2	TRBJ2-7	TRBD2	TGTGCCAGCAGCTTAGAGCGGGGGCTCTCCTACGAGCAGTACTTC	CASSLERGLSYEQYF
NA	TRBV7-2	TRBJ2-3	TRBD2	TGTGCCAGCAGCTTAAGGCTAGCGGGGGGGCCAAGCACAGATACGCAGTATTTT	CASSLRLAGGPSTDTQYF
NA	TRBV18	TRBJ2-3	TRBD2	TGTGCCAGCTCACCCCGACTAGCGGGGGGCACAGATACGCAGTATTTT	CASSPRLAGGTDTQYF
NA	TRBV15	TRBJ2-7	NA	TGTGCCACCAGCCCGGGGCCATGGTACTACGAGCAGTACTTC	CATSPGPWYYEQYF
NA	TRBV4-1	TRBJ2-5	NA	TGCGCCAGCAGCCAAGATCGAGGAGGGACCCAGTACTTC	CASSQDRGGTQYF
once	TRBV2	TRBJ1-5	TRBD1	TGTGCCAGCACAGGGGGCGCGGGCAATCAGCCCCAGCATTTT	CASTGGAGNQPQHF
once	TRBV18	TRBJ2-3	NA	TGTGCCAGCTCACCACCGATTGGCGTTACGCAGTATTTT	CASSPPIGVTQYF
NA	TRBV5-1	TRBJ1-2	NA	TGCGCCAGCAGCTTGGGAACAAACTTTAACTATGGCTACACCTTC	CASSLGTNFNYGYTF
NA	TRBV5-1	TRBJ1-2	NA	TGCGCCAGCAGCTTTTTCCAGGGGCAGAGCTATGGCTACACCTTC	CASSFFQGQSYGYTF
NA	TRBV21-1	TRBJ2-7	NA	TGTGCCAGCAGCTCCGGACAGAGCTCCTACGAGCAGTACTTC	CASSSGQSSYEQYF
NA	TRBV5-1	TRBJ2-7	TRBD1	TGCGCCAGCAGCGGGGACAGCCGAGGATACGAGCAGTACTTC	CASSGDSRGYEQYF
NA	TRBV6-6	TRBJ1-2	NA	TGTGCCAGCAGTTACGGGCCAGGGGAATATGGCTACACCTTC	CASSYGPGEYGYTF
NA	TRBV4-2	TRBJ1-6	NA	TGTGCCAGCAGCCATGACGAAGGGAATAATTCACCCCTCCACTTT	CASSHDEGNNSPLHF
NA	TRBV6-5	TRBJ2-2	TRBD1	TGTGCCAGCAGTTCACAGGGGGCCGGGGAGCTGTTTTTT	CASSSQGAGELFF
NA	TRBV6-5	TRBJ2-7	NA	TGTGCCAGCAGTTACTTGGGGGGGCTCGAGCAGTACTTC	CASSYLGGLEQYF
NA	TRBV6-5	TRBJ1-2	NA	TGTGCCAGCAGCCGTTCGGACCGAGGCTATGGCTACACCTTC	CASSRSDRGYGYTF
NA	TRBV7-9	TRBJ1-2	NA	TGTGCCAGCAGCTTAGCGCCCCTAAATTATGGCTACACCTTC	CASSLAPLNYGYTF
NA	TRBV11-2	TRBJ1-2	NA	TGTGCCAGCGGCTCTTTGAGGACAGTAAACTATGGCTACACCTTC	CASGSLRTVNYGYTF
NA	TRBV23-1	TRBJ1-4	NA	TGCGCCAGCAGTCAAGGGCCGGACCGACTAAAGAGACTGTTTTTT	CASSQGPDRLKRLFF
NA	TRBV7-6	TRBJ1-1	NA	TGTGCCAGCAGCTTACAGGGTAACACTGAAGCTTTCTTT	CASSLQGNTEAFF
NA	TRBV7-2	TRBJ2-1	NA	TGTGCCAGCAGCTCCCCCCGCTCTAACAATGAGCAGTTCTTC	CASSSPRSNNEQFF
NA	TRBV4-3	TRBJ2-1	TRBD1	TGCGCCAGCAGCCAAGTCCGAGGACAGGTCGGCCGGTACAATGAGCAGTTCTTC	CASSQVRGQVGRYNEQFF